Each of the 7 T cell receptor beta chains below was sequenced from the same sample in a study of T-cell memory formation after mild COVID-19. TCRdb used MiXCR to reprocess the 5' RACE reads, holding one entry per CDR3 protein. The sample consists of some 350,000 distinct CDR3 sequences, approximately 13% of them appearing once. The sequencing sample was made of PBMCs or a T cell subset sorted from them (not recorded which). The source is a man aged 18 to 30 who had mild COVID-19 (a few samples of this study predate the infection). Cell type and time point are not known.

This clonotype was recorded a few times. This rearrangement joins TRBV6-1 to TRBJ2-2, with D tentatively TRBD1 or TRBD2 (7 bases each). Germline V lookup: CDR1 MNHNS, CDR2 SASEGT. The V end lost 3 bases, the J end lost 6 bases, and 11 bases lay between the germline ends. This CDR3 spans 14 amino acids. CDR3 in amino acids: CASSEGGGAGELFF. DNA for the CDR3: TGTGCCAGCAGTGAGGGAGGGGGCGCCGGGGAGCTGTTTTTT.

The CDR3 DNA follows: TGCAGTGCTCAAGGGGGGGCCTATGTAGAGACCCAGTACTTC. Amino acids: CSAQGGAYVETQYF. The chain combines TRBV20-1 with TRBJ2-5, with D maybe TRBD2 (7 bases). V was cut by 5 bases and J by 4 bases, with 17 bases left in between. CDR1 is DFQATT and CDR2 is SNEGSKA in the germline V gene (reference sequence). The CDR3 consists of 14 residues.

V gene TRBV18 combines with J gene TRBJ2-2; 7 positions agree with TRBD1. The CDR3 is 15 residues long. The ends lost 2 bases at V and 2 bases at J; junction bases unmatched: 2. Germline V gives CDR1 KGHSH, CDR2 LQKENI. The CDR3 is CASSPGDRNTGELFF. For the CDR3, the DNA is TGTGCCAGCTCACCAGGGGACAGAAACACCGGGGAGCTGTTTTTT.

This clonotype has ten or more counts. This chain links TRBV20-1 with TRBJ2-1; a possible D gene is TRBD2 (5 bases). V was shortened by 6 bases and J by 0 bases, with 9 bases between the two germline ends. The CDR3 runs 13 residues. CDR1 and CDR2 from the germline V gene are DFQATT and SNEGSKA (reference sequence). This chain's CDR3 is CSATGYSYNEQFF. The CDR3 DNA reads as TGCAGTGCCACGGGATACTCCTACAATGAGCAGTTCTTC.

J is TRBJ1-2 and V is TRBV5-4; 7 nucleotides line up with TRBD1. This CDR3 has 13 amino acids. J lost 2 bases, V lost 6 bases, and 4 bases had no gene match. CDR1 is SGHNT and CDR2 is YYREEE in the germline V gene (reference sequence). CDR3 sequence reads: CASNPQGNYGYTF. CDR3 bases: TGTGCCAGCAATCCACAGGGGAACTATGGCTACACCTTC.

This clonotype was recorded a few times. This chain connects TRBV2 to TRBJ2-7; unclear D gene. CDR1 SNHLY and CDR2 FYNNEI come from the germline V gene. The CDR3 loop spans 13 amino acids. The V gene lost 3 bases and the J gene lost 1 base, with 7 bases spanning the gap. The DNA of the CDR3 is TGTGCCAGCAGTGATCCCGTTTCCTACGAGCAGTACTTC. It encodes CASSDPVSYEQYF. The complete variable domain, with remaining parts taken from reference TRBV2 and TRBJ2-7, reads EPEVTQTPSHQVTQMGQEVILRCVPISNHLYFYWYRQILGQKVEFLVSFYNNEISEKSEIFDDQFSVERPDGSNFTLKIRSTKLEDSAMYFCASSDPVSYEQYFGPGTRLTVT.

This clonotype was observed a few times. V gene TRBV7-9 combines with J gene TRBJ2-1; D call uncertain. Trimming removed 0 bases from V and 0 bases from J, with 9 bases in between. This CDR3 spans 16 amino acids. The germline CDR1 and CDR2 sequences are SEHNR and FQNEAQ (reference sequence). The CDR3 is CASSLAGAVSYNEQFF. CDR3 nucleotides: TGTGCCAGCAGCTTAGCGGGCGCAGTCTCCTACAATGAGCAGTTCTTC.